This T cell receptor beta chain is from a study of CD8+CD57+ T cells in acquired aplastic anemia. Study at large: Yields of DNA that came from sorted CD4+ and CD8+ cells averaged roughly 3.3 ug.

The sequenced patients had an expansion of CD8+CD57+ cells seen by flow cytometry. Every one of the patients had aplastic anemia (severe, acquired). Patient blood was sampled before any therapy had been received. Study-level results: Patients and controls shared 25 to 30 CD8+ CDR3 sequences, which appeared highly expressed in patients and within their immunodominant clones.

The table lists this clonotype with many counts. Its matching antigen is unknown. TCR beta VDJ combinations and CDR3 sequences were profiled from genomic DNA. From the reads, TCRdb called clonotypes with MiXCR, one entry per CDR3 protein. The sample lists 150,000 to 200,000 distinct CDR3 sequences, less than 50% seen once, with around a third in the top ten. The trim removed 11 bases at V and 7 bases at J, leaving 9 bases unmatched. This CDR3 is built from 12 residues. The sample was sorted CD4+, CD8+, or CD8+CD57+ T cells (not recorded which) from PBMCs. V and J are TRBV12-3 or TRBV12-4 and TRBJ1-1; 8 nucleotides match TRBD1. This TCR was sampled from a human donor with aplastic anemia. CDR3 loop: CAGRTGRNEAFF. The CDR3, as DNA: TGTGCCGGCCGGACAGGGCGGAATGAAGCTTTCTTT.